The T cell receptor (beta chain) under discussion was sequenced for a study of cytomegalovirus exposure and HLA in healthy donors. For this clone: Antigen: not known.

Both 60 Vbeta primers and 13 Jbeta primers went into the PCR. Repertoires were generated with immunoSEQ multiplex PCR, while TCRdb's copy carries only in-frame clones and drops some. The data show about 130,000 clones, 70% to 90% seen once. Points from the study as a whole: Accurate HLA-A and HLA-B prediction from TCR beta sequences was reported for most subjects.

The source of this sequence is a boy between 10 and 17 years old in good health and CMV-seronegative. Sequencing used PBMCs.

The CDR3 nucleotides are TGCGCCAGCAGCCAAGATTTCGGCGGGAACTACAATGAGCAGTTCTTC. Translation: CASSQDFGGNYNEQFF. The rearrangement uses TRBV4-3 and TRBJ2-1; perhaps TRBD2 as D (6 bases). V dropped 0 bases and J dropped 3 bases, with 12 bases sitting between them. Germline V gene sequence: CDR1 LGHNA, CDR2 YSLEER. This CDR3 has 16 amino acids.